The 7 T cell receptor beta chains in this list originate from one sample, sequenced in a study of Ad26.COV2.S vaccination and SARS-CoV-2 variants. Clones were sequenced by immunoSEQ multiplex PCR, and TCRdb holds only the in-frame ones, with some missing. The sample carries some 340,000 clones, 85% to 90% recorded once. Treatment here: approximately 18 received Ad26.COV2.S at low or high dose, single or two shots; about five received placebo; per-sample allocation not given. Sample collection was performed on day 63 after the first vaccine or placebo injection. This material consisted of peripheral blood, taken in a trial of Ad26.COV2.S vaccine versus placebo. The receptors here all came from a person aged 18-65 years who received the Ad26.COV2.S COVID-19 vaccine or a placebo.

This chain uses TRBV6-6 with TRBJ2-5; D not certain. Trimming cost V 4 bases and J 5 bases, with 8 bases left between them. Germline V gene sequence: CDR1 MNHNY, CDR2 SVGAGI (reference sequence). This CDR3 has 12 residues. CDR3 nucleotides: TGTGCCAGCAGTTCCCGGGCCGAGACCCAGTACTTC. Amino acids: CASSSRAETQYF.

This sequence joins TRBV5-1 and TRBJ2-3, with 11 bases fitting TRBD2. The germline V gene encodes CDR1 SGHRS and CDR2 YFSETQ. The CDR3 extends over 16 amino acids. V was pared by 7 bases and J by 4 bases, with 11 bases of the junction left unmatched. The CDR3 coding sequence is TGCGCCAGCTCGGCCCCCGAACTAGCGGGGGCAGATACGCAGTATTTT. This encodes CASSAPELAGADTQYF.

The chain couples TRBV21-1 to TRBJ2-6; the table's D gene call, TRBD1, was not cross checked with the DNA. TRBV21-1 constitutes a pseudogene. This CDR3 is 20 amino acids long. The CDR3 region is CASSNRPGQGTHSGANVLTF. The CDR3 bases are TGTGCCAGCAGCAATAGGCCGGGACAGGGAACTCATTCTGGGGCCAACGTCCTGACTTTC.

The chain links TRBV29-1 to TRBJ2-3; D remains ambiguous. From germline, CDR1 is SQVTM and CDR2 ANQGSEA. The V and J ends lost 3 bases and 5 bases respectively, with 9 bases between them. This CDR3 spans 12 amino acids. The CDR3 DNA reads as TGCAGCGTTGAGGCCCCTCTAGATACGCAGTATTTT. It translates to CSVEAPLDTQYF.

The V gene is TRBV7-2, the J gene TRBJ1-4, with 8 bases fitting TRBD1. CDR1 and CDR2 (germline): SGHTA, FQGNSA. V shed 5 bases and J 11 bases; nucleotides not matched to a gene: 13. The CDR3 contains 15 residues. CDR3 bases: TGTGCCAGCAGCACCACAGGGGGGCCCATTGGGAAACTGTTTTTT. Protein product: CASSTTGGPIGKLFF.

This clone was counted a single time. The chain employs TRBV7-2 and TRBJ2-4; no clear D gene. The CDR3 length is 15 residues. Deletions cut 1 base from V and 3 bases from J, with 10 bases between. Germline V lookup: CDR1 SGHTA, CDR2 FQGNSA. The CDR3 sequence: CASSLELVGKNIQYF. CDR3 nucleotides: TGTGCCAGCAGCTTAGAATTGGTCGGCAAAAACATTCAGTACTTC.

The CDR3 sequence is CASSELTGTEAFF. The CDR3 DNA follows: TGTGCCAGCAGTGAATTGACGGGTACTGAAGCTTTCTTT. V is TRBV6-1 and J is TRBJ1-1; no clear D. The CDR3 spans 13 residues. Germline CDR1 and CDR2: MNHNS and SASEGT. Trimming took off 2 bases at V and 5 bases at J, with 9 bases between the two ends.